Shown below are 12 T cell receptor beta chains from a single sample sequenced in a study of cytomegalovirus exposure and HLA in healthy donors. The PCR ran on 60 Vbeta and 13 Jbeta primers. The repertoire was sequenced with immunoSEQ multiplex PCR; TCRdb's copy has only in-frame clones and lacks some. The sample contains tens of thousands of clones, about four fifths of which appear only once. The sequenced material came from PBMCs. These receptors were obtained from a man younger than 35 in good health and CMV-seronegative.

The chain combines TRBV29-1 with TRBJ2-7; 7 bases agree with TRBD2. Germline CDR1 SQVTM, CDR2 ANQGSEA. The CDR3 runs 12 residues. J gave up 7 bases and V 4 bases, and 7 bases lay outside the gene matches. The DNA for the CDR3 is TGCAGCGTTGTCGCGGGAGCGGGTGAGCAGTACTTC. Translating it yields CSVVAGAGEQYF.

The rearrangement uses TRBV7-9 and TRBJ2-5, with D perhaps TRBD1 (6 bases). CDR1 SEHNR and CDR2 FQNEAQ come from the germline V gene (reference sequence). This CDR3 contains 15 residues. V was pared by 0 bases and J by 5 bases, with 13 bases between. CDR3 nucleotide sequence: TGTGCCAGCAGCTTAGCGGGGGCGGATATGGAGACCCAGTACTTC. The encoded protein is CASSLAGADMETQYF. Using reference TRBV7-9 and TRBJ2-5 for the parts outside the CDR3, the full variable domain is DTGVSQNPRHKITKRGQNVTFRCDPISEHNRLYWYRQTLGQGPEFLTYFQNEAQLEKSRLLSDRFSAERPKGSFSTLEIQRTEQGDSAMYLCASSLAGADMETQYFGPGTRLLVL.

The CDR3 DNA is TGTGCCACCCGAATAGCCACAGGAACCAATGAGCAGTTCTTC. Translated: CATRIATGTNEQFF. This chain links TRBV19 with TRBJ2-1; TRBD1 might be the D (5 bases). The CDR3 has 14 amino acids. Per germline, CDR1 LNHDA and CDR2 SQIVND (reference sequence). The V gene lost 10 bases and the J gene lost 6 bases, with 19 bases spanning the gap.

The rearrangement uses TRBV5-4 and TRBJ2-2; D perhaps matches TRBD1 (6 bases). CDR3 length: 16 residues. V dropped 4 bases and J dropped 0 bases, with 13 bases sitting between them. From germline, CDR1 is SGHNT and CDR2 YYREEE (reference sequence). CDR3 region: CASSKKGQPNTGELFF. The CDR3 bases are TGTGCCAGCAGCAAGAAGGGACAACCGAACACCGGGGAGCTGTTTTTT.

The CDR3 sequence is CASSLGTGRPQHF. Written as DNA, the CDR3 is TGTGCCAGCAGCTTGGGGACAGGAAGACCCCAGCATTTT. The chain combines TRBV7-9 with TRBJ1-5; 8 nucleotides align to TRBD1. Trimming took 3 bases from V and 10 from J; bases not matched to a gene: 5. In germline, CDR1 is SEHNR, CDR2 FQNEAQ (reference sequence). This CDR3 is built from 13 residues.

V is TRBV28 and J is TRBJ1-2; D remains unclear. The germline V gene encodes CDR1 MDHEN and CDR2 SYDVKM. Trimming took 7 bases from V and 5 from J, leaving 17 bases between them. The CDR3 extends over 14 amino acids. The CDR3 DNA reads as TGTGCCAGCACCCCTGGGCCCCCAGGTTATGGCTACACCTTC. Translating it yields CASTPGPPGYGYTF.

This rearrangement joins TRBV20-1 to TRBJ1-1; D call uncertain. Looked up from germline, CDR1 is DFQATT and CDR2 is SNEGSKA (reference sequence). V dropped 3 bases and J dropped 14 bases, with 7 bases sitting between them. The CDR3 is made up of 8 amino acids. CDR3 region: CSASHKFF. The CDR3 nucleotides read TGCAGTGCTAGCCACAAATTCTTT.

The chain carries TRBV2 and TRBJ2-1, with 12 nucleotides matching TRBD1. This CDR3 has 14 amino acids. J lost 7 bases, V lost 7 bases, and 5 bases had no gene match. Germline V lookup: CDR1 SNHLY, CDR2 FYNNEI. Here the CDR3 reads CASKGTGGWNEQFF. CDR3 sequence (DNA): TGTGCCAGCAAAGGGACAGGGGGCTGGAATGAGCAGTTCTTC.

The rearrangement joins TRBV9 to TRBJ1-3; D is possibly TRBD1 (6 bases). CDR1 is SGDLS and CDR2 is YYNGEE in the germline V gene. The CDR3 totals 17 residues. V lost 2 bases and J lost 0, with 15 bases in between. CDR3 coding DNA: TGTGCCAGCAGCGTCCGTTTGGGGGCCGGCTCTGGAAACACCATATATTTT. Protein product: CASSVRLGAGSGNTIYF.

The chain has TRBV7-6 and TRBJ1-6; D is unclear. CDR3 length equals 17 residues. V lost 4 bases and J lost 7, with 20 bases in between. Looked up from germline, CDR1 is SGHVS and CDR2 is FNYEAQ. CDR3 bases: TGTGCCAGCAGCTCAGGACTCCTCGGTCAAGTGAATTCACCCCTCCACTTT. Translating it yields CASSSGLLGQVNSPLHF. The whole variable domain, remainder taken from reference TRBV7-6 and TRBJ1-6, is GAGVSQSPRYKVTKRGQDVALRCDPISGHVSLYWYRQALGQGPEFLTYFNYEAQQDKSGLPNDRFSAERPEGSISTLTIQRTEQRDSAMYRCASSSGLLGQVNSPLHFGNGTRLTVT.

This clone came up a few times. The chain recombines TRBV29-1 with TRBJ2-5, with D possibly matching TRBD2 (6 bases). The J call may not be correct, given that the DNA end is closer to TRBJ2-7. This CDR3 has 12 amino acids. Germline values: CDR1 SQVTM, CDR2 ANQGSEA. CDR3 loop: CSAGPGDYEQYF. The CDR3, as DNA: TGCAGCGCAGGACCGGGGGACTACGAGCAGTACTTC.

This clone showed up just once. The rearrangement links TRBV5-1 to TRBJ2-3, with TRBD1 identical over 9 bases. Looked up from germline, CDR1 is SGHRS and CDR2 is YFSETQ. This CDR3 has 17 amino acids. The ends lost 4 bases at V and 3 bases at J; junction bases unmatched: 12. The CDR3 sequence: CASSPEGQGVGTDTQYF. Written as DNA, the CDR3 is TGCGCCAGCAGCCCTGAGGGACAGGGTGTCGGGACAGATACGCAGTATTTT.